The T cell receptor beta chain under discussion was sequenced for a study of early T cells in non-severe SARS-CoV-2 infection (dated by TCRdb to the early 2020s). Some background on the complete study: TCR sequencing used bulk RNA from unsorted whole blood, so alpha and beta chains could not be paired. Findings and caveats that apply to the study as a whole: VDJdb matching was skewed toward anti-spike CD8 responses and likely underestimated virus-specific expansions by missing private and CD4 specificities.

Library preparation employed 5' RACE. This sample was sequenced with a NextSeq 500. Unique molecular identifiers were attached to individual cDNA molecules in the TCR library protocol so that sequencing error and PCR bias could be corrected. Both TCR alpha and beta chains were sequenced, and tight co-correlation was observed between alpha and beta sequence abundances in each sample. In the authors' own workflow: Decombinator V4 was used to annotate TCR sequences for V gene, J gene and CDR3. Expanded TCRs were defined as changing significantly between any two time points under a Poisson model with p below 0.0001. TCR abundances were normalised to the total number of TCRs sequenced per sample and expressed as counts per million. MAIT TCRs were defined by TRAV1-2 paired with TRAJ12, TRAJ20 or TRAJ33, and iNKT TCRs by TRAV10 paired with TRAJ18. VDJdb, accessed 1 November 2021, was searched for CMV, EBV and SARS-CoV-2 annotated TCRs, with TCRs annotated for multiple antigens excluded. Using fastp at Q25 and MiXCR, TCRdb reprocessed the public reads and kept productive beta chains. Every CDR3 protein is listed once, alongside the most common genes and DNA of its rows. For this entry, the V and J calls and clone size follow TCRdb and not the study's own pipeline. For this sample the table gives 20,000 to 25,000 distinct CDR3 sequences, of which around 4.5% were detected only once. Around 21% of the sample is taken by the ten largest.

Set within a cohort of healthcare workers in London, UK, this nested case-control study involved weekly PCR testing of nasopharyngeal swabs along with blood sampling. Healthcare workers were recruited during the week of the UK lockdown, between 23 and 31 March 2020, and followed weekly for up to roughly 15 weeks. This clonotype occurred many times. The antigen this receptor binds is unknown. Base quality data are lacking; no much larger clone is found one base away. Trimming removed 2 bases from V and 6 bases from J; the gene matches leave 9 bases unexplained. The CDR3 runs 15 residues from the cysteine to the phenylalanine. CDR3 DNA is the only sequence kept; it has 45 bases, read in frame from the first base. CDR1 and CDR2 were assigned from the germline V gene (reference sequence) as GTSNPN and SVGIG.

Sequences were obtained from whole blood. This clonotype was obtained from an adult who was a healthcare worker with PCR-confirmed SARS-CoV-2 infection or an uninfected control (not recorded which). The chain is assembled from TRBV30 and TRBJ2-5; TRBD1 aligns with 10 central bases. The nucleotide sequence reads TGTGCCTGGAGTCCATCCGGGACAGGGGTCAAGACCCAGTACTTC. Translated, it reads CAWSPSGTGVKTQYF.